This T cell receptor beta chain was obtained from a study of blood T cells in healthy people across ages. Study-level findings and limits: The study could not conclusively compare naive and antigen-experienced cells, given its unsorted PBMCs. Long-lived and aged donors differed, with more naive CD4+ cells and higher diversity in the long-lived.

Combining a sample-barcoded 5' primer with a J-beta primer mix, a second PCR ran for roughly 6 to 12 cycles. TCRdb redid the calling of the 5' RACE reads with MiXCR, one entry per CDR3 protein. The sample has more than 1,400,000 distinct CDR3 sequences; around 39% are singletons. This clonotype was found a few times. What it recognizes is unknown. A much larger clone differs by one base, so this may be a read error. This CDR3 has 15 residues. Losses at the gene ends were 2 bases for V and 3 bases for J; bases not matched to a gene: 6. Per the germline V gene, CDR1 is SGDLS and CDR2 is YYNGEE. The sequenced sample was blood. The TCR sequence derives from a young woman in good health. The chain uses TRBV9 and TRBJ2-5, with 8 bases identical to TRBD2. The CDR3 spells CASSVGRAGEETQYF. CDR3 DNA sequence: TGTGCCAGCAGCGTCGGACGAGCGGGAGAAGAGACCCAGTACTTC.